This T cell receptor (beta chain) was obtained from a study of blood T cell repertoires in COVID-19. TCRdb's copy holds only in-frame clones and misses some; the assay was immunoSEQ multiplex PCR. The sample holds about 260,000 clones; 70% to 90% are singletons and the top ten take about 4.5%. Only a few counts were recorded for this clone. The CDR3 covers 15 residues. The V gene lost 4 bases and the J gene lost 6 bases, with 20 bases spanning the gap. In germline, CDR1 is SGDLS, CDR2 YYNGEE. Material for sequencing was peripheral blood. The TCR was taken from a man in his sixties who had recovered from COVID-19. The chain employs TRBV9 and TRBJ2-7, with TRBD2 as a possible D gene (6 bases). The CDR3 region is CASSTGVIKSGEQYF. The CDR3 DNA follows: TGTGCCAGCAGCACGGGGGTTATAAAATCAGGCGAGCAGTACTTC.